This T cell receptor (beta chain) was sequenced in a study of blood T cell repertoires in COVID-19. The wider study: The study drew acute and convalescent COVID-19 samples from the United States, Italy and Spain. Nucleic acid was either cDNA or gDNA, and it came from T cells, B-cell-depleted T cells, or PBMCs.

Trimming took 1 base from V and 1 from J, leaving 10 bases between them. CDR1 and CDR2 (germline): SGHTA, FQGNSA. The CDR3 has 15 amino acids. In the study's own analysis: Estimation of nucleated cell counts was performed using reference gene primer amplification. This table comes from immunoSEQ multiplex PCR, and its TCRdb copy is limited to in-frame clones, with some not included. The DNA was the basis for D and trimming; V, J and clone size are from that table. The sample shows about 45,000 clones, around 90% of them seen only once. The source is a human donor in a cohort sampled during active COVID-19. V and J are TRBV7-2 and TRBJ1-1; a possible D gene is TRBD1 (6 bases). Sequenced sample: peripheral blood. CDR3 in amino acids: CASSLEGTPNTEAFF. For the CDR3, the DNA is TGTGCCAGCAGCTTAGAAGGGACACCGAACACTGAAGCTTTCTTT.